This TCR beta chain was recorded in a study of cytomegalovirus exposure and HLA in healthy donors (dated by TCRdb to the late 2010s). Regarding the study in general: According to an earlier analysis of 587 of the donors, about 179 million T cells yielded 117 million unique TCR beta sequences and 250 to 350 Gb of sequence data. Genome-wide SNP genotypes for about 55% of the roughly 670 donors were used in a later genetic analysis, which treated that subset as a discovery cohort. Rather than using new phenotypic data, the later analysis identified candidate immune exposures from TCR beta sequences and from how often those sequences occurred across donors. Of the approximately 400 genotyped donors, about 80% fell in the genetic ancestry cluster associated with self-reported Caucasian donors. The study used immunosequencing to profile the T cell repertoires of several hundred subjects and linked those repertoires to cytomegalovirus serostatus. Donor age, sex, ethnicity and CMV serostatus were collected together with the repertoire data. Among 350 to 400 genotyped donors of the cohort, an average of 235,054 unique TCR beta nucleotide sequences were sequenced per donor, around 20% of them non-productive. HLA typing covered class I and class II loci at four-digit resolution. The number of typed donors differed by locus: roughly 629-640 for A, B, C, DRB1 and DQB1; 500 to 550 for DQA1; 606 for DPA1; and roughly 490 for DPB1. To decide whether each TCR beta V gene segment behaved as functional or pseudogenic, an earlier analysis of over 500 of the donors relied on high-throughput TCR beta sequencing. Every discovery cohort repertoire had been produced on one sequencing platform. The aim of the study was to test whether cataloging public T cell receptors could identify signatures of past pathogen exposure. A later analysis re-examined previously published TCR beta repertoires from 610 or so donors and added high-resolution HLA genotyping to investigate patterns of TCR occurrence. In addition to the first cohort of 650 to 750 subjects, a separate validation cohort of approximately 130 different subjects was used. Approximately 300 gigabases of sequencing data and around 85 million unique TCR sequences made up an early release that covered nearly 650 HLA-typed donors. High-throughput TCR immunosequencing, statistical association of individual TCRs with disease status, and machine learning were combined to predict cytomegalovirus infection status. Because of strong linkage in the cohort, 4 to 6 DR-DQ haplotypes were treated as single units for association and clustering. Here is what the overall study found, with its caveats: A later analysis reported that several top co-occurrence clusters appeared linked to parvovirus B19, influenza, CMV and Epstein-Barr virus. Strong co-occurrence of HLA alleles, especially DR and DQ, made assigning TCR associations to individual alleles difficult. In a later analysis, TCR association rates were found to vary across HLA loci, with the most associated TCRs seen for DRB1 alleles and the fewest for HLA-C alleles. The only immune exposure information available for the cohort was CMV serostatus. Correlated functional status among segregating V segments might be attributable to linkage disequilibrium, but an unknown experimental factor could not be ruled out. Fewer than 20 rarely observed V segments, including chromosome 9 orphons, were excluded from the earlier analysis of about 500 of the donors because counts were too low. A cluster of highly shared sequence variants was judged likely to represent a technical artifact of the sequencing pipeline. At a false discovery rate of 0.05, a later analysis linked about 17,000 TCR beta sequences to specific HLA alleles. V-gene and J-gene trimming of TCR beta chains was associated with a missense DCLRE1C variant in a later genetic analysis, and the association was replicated in an independent cohort. Compared with equally common non-associated chains, HLA-associated TCR beta chains in a later analysis were more clonally expanded and had lower generation probabilities. In vitro tests confirmed that three of the cytomegalovirus-associated TCR beta chains recognize cytomegalovirus antigens. According to a later genetic analysis, donors in an Asian-associated ancestry cluster had fewer N-insertions in productive TCRs than the approximately 700-donor mean. A further reported finding was that TCR beta sequences accurately predicted the HLA-A and HLA-B alleles for most subjects in the first cohort. A later analysis found that most CMV-associated TCR beta chains appeared HLA-restricted, with HLA associations seemingly driven largely by CMV exposure. According to the authors, the approach could potentially be generalized to other disease states and immunological phenotypes. In an earlier analysis of 587 of the donors, most TCR beta V segments appeared in productive rearrangements about 90% or about 30% of the time, broadly matching IMGT annotations. In the study, approximately 160 TCR beta chains were listed as associated with cytomegalovirus. Roughly uniform sequencing depth across donors was assumed in presence/absence analyses, although this assumption may not hold. Across donors, most TCR sequences were observed very rarely, whereas some public TCRs were present in many individuals. HLA typing was unavailable for some donors at each locus, so association tests used only the typed subset. In this cohort, only TCR beta chains were sequenced, and detectable features were limited by the absence of alpha or paired-chain data. The classifier was reported to diagnose cytomegalovirus status with high specificity and sensitivity in both the original cohort and the validation cohort. Some IMGT-functional V segments, including TRBV6-2 and TRBV6-3, could not be distinguished by the 87-base-pair reads and were therefore excluded.

In total, fewer than 750 healthy bone marrow donors made up the cohort. At the time of sampling, every cohort member was nominally healthy, though immune exposures that went unrecorded were likely present. The donor tested CMV seropositive, placing the donor among the approximately 310 seropositive members of the cohort. Every donor gave a peripheral blood sample, and the peripheral blood mononuclear cells from that sample were used for TCR beta sequencing. Genomic DNA was extracted from the blood cell samples with the Qiagen DNeasy Blood Extraction Kit. CDR1 is given as SGHDT and CDR2 as YYEEEE, both from the germline V gene. Clipping removes 2 bases from V and 9 bases from J, with 13 as the unmatched junction base count. Inclusive of the bounding cysteine and phenylalanine, the CDR3 is 15 residues long. Kept here is only the CDR3 DNA, which spans 45 bases and is read in frame from base 1. Comments on this clone: Its recognized antigen is unknown. No qualities accompany the bases; no much larger clone lies one base away.

The library relied on the immunoSEQ multiplex PCR assay. The multiplex PCR relied on a mix of 60 forward primers for TCR Vbeta segments and 13 reverse primers for TCR Jbeta segments. The CDR3 region of rearranged TCR beta genes was amplified from genomic DNA with a multiplex PCR assay. Amplified TCR beta libraries were sequenced as 87-base-pair reads on the Illumina HiSeq System. On the authors' methods: A later analysis tallied roughly 78 million unique TCR beta chains across the approximately 670 repertoires, and about 10 million of those chains were shared by two or more donors. Raw reads were error-corrected and collapsed into unique sequences with a nearest-neighbor algorithm that merged closely related sequences to remove PCR and sequencing errors. Alignment of CDR3 sequences to IMGT reference sequences was used to assign V, D and J gene segments. Each retained sequence needed at least a six-nucleotide match to both a V gene segment and a J gene segment. A rearrangement was called productive if the CDR3 had no stop codons and remained in frame with V and J, and every other rearrangement was called non-productive. Following IMGT convention, CDR3 was defined as the stretch from the second conserved V-encoded cysteine up to the conserved J-encoded phenylalanine. In an earlier analysis of 550 to 650 of the donors, sequences lacking an unambiguous match to a single V gene segment were excluded. An earlier analysis of approximately 590 of the donors called V segments functional above 56.7% productive rearrangements and segregating when the between-donor standard deviation exceeded 5%. A statistical classification framework was built to diagnose cytomegalovirus status from the catalog of TCR beta chain sequences. A later analysis assigned V and J genes by comparing TCR nucleotide sequences with IMGT/GENE-DB human TR gene sequences. Using the TCRdist pipeline, a later analysis assigned CDR3 sequences along with most-parsimonious VDJ recombination scenarios. In a later analysis, every TCR beta chain was defined by the combination of its CDR3 amino acid sequence and its V-gene family, and reads without a unique V-gene family were dropped. As a way to deal with suspected cross-contamination and a sequencing artifact, a later analysis dropped hundreds of nucleotide sequences that were highly shared and had low generation probability. A later analysis calculated a clonal expansion index for each public chain from normalized within-repertoire ranks of inferred template counts. A later analysis computed generation probabilities with a VDJ recombination model fitted to out-of-frame rearrangements, and checked the results against IGoR. Hypergeometric tests were used in a later analysis to score TCR-TCR, TCR-HLA and TCR-CMV co-occurrence, with a repertoire-size bias correction applied to the TCR pairs. To estimate false discovery rates, a later analysis permuted the HLA or CMV assignments 20 times. In a later analysis, co-occurring TCRs were grouped with DBSCAN, and TCRdist sequence similarity was added when clustering was performed within HLA-allele-positive subsets. Co-occurrence clustering excluded repertoires with fewer than 30,000 or more than 120,000 public chains, plus five with anomalous nucleotide sharing. TCRdb holds this immuneACCESS table with in-frame rearrangements only. Some clones are missing; in checked studies, unresolved V genes explain under half, and the rest has no known cause. For V, J and clone size, that table is used; D and trimming come from the DNA. The sample records more than 130,000 clones, 80% of which are singletons. In total, the top ten clones hold almost 7% of the sample.

The origin of this receptor is a man aged 35 to 55 in good health and CMV-seropositive. The specimen was PBMCs. The rearranged segments are TRBV5-6 and TRBJ2-7; 8 middle bases align to TRBD1. Here is the DNA: TGTGCCAGCAGCTTTGGACAGGGCTCTCCTACGAGGCAGTACTTC. The resulting protein is CASSFGQGSPTRQYF.